The clone carrying this TCR beta chain occurred a few times. Germline and genes: mouse. The CDR3 goes on 1 residue after the read ends, and that part is filled in from the germline J gene. These data originate in a study of tissue T cells after allogeneic stem cell transplantation. Clones were sequenced by immunoSEQ multiplex PCR, and TCRdb holds only the in-frame ones, with some missing. The top ten clones hold approximately 0.5% of a sample with some 47,000 clones, 73% of them seen once. V gave up 4 bases and J gave up 3 bases; unmatched junction bases: 1. The CDR3 sequence is 14 residues long. Germline V CDR1 and CDR2: KGHPV, FQNQEV (reference sequence).

Material for sequencing was sorted cells pooled from one or two spleens. The receptor's source is a pool of C57BL/6 mice in good health. The V gene is TRBV26, the J gene TRBJ1-5; 9 bases map to TRBD1. The CDR3 bases that were read are TGTGCCAGCAGTCGACAGGGGGGCAACCAGGCTCCGCTT. Its translation is CASSRQGGNQAPL. The complete CDR3 protein is CASSRQGGNQAPLF.